This TCR beta chain was documented in a study of T cell responses to AZD1222 COVID-19 vaccine. Trimming shortened V by 2 bases and J by 4 bases, and 12 bases separated the two germline ends. The germline V gene encodes CDR1 SGHTA and CDR2 FQGNSA. The CDR3 length is 15 residues. This table comes from immunoSEQ multiplex PCR, and its TCRdb copy is limited to in-frame clones, with some not included. The sample lists some 120,000 clones; 75% to 90% were seen once. Specimen: peripheral blood, collected on day 0 of MenACWY control vaccination. This chain connects TRBV7-2 to TRBJ1-5, with D tentatively TRBD1 (6 bases). The receptor was isolated from an adult in good health. CDR3 DNA: TGTGCCAGCAGCTTATCGACAGGAAGTAATCAGCCCCAGCATTTT. Encoded protein: CASSLSTGSNQPQHF.